These T cell receptor beta chains were read from a single sample in a study of cytomegalovirus exposure and HLA in healthy donors. This table comes from immunoSEQ multiplex PCR, and its TCRdb copy is limited to in-frame clones, with some not included. The sample includes 120,000 to 150,000 clones, 70% to 85% of them seen just once. The sample was PBMCs. The origin of the receptors is a woman aged 40 to 50 in good health and CMV-seronegative. Each CDR3 is given with its conserved first and last residue. A D gene is named only where the DNA matches it firmly. Not all rows give a size; the values are once, few, many and, for expanded clones, a class.

CDR3aa,CDR3nt,j_gene,v_gene,d_gene,abundance
CASSYAEGFQPQHF,TGTGCCAGCAGTTACGCGGAGGGGTTTCAGCCCCAGCATTTT,TRBJ1-5,TRBV6-5,NA,NA
CASSRDYNEQFF,TGTGCCAGCAGCCGGGACTACAATGAGCAGTTCTTC,TRBJ2-1,TRBV5-6,NA,NA
CASSERTSGKNEQFF,TGCGCCAGCAGCGAACGGACTAGCGGGAAAAATGAGCAGTTCTTC,TRBJ2-1,TRBV4-3,TRBD2,once
CASSVAPSGRYEQYF,TGTGCCAGCAGCGTAGCTCCCAGCGGACGTTACGAGCAGTACTTC,TRBJ2-7,TRBV9,NA,once
CASSEWDSPLYTGELFF,TGTGCCAGCAGCGAATGGGACAGCCCGCTATACACCGGGGAGCTGTTTTTT,TRBJ2-2,TRBV9,TRBD1,NA
CASSLDRVNNQPQHF,TGTGCCAGCAGCTTAGATCGAGTTAACAATCAGCCCCAGCATTTT,TRBJ1-5,TRBV11-2,NA,once
CASSEASRREAGYTF,TGTGCCAGCAGTGAAGCGTCGCGCAGGGAGGCTGGCTACACCTTC,TRBJ1-2,TRBV6-1,NA,NA
CASSLRGEDEQYF,TGTGCCAGCAGCTTGAGAGGGGAGGACGAGCAGTACTTC,TRBJ2-7,TRBV7-9,NA,once
CASSSTATGWYEQYF,TGTGCCAGCAGCTCCACAGCGACAGGGTGGTACGAGCAGTACTTC,TRBJ2-7,TRBV7-2,TRBD1,NA
CALKRGSGANVLTF,TGTGCCCTAAAAAGAGGGTCCGGGGCCAACGTCCTGACTTTC,TRBJ2-6,TRBV7-9,NA,few
CASSFNGDYNEQFF,TGTGCCAGCAGCTTTAACGGGGACTACAATGAGCAGTTCTTC,TRBJ2-1,TRBV7-8,NA,NA
CASSLSGDEQFF,TGTGCCAGCAGCTTATCGGGGGATGAGCAGTTCTTC,TRBJ2-1,TRBV13,NA,NA
CATSIVSGRFEQFF,TGTGCCACCAGCATAGTTAGCGGGAGGTTTGAGCAGTTCTTC,TRBJ2-1,TRBV15,TRBD2,NA
CASSVGSGGSYEQYF,TGTGCCAGTAGTGTCGGCAGCGGAGGCTCCTACGAGCAGTACTTC,TRBJ2-7,TRBV19,NA,NA
CASSWDRGMNTEAFF,TGCGCCAGCAGCTGGGACAGGGGGATGAACACTGAAGCTTTCTTT,TRBJ1-1,TRBV4-3,TRBD1,NA
CASSGLARFYESAFEQYF,TGTGCCAGCAGTGGACTAGCTCGGTTTTATGAGTCGGCATTCGAGCAGTACTTC,TRBJ2-7,TRBV28,TRBD2,NA
CASSLGRDNYGYTF,TGCGCCAGCAGCTTGGGCCGGGATAACTATGGCTACACCTTC,TRBJ1-2,TRBV5-1,NA,NA
CASSVDSHYNEQFF,TGTGCCAGCAGCGTGGACAGCCATTACAATGAGCAGTTCTTC,TRBJ2-1,TRBV9,NA,NA
CASSPGQNEKLFF,TGTGCCAGCAGCCCCGGACAGAATGAAAAACTGTTTTTT,TRBJ1-4,TRBV7-2,NA,NA
CASSPYLAGVGDTQYF,TGTGCCAGCAGCCCCTACCTAGCGGGAGTGGGAGATACGCAGTATTTT,TRBJ2-3,TRBV7-6,TRBD2,NA
CASSPRRLTYNEQFF,TGTGCCAGCTCACCACGGCGACTAACCTACAATGAGCAGTTCTTC,TRBJ2-1,TRBV18,NA,NA
CASSPPTGFAGNTIYF,TGTGCCAGCTCACCCCCGACAGGGTTCGCTGGAAACACCATATATTTT,TRBJ1-3,TRBV18,TRBD1,NA
CASSLPGSTTNEKLFF,TGTGCCAGCAGTCTACCGGGATCGACAACTAATGAAAAACTGTTTTTT,TRBJ1-4,TRBV28,NA,NA
CASNPLVSTGELFF,TGTGCCAGTAACCCACTAGTATCCACCGGGGAGCTGTTTTTT,TRBJ2-2,TRBV6-5,NA,NA
CASTRVEFTSYNEQFF,TGTGCCAGCACCAGGGTCGAGTTCACCTCCTACAATGAGCAGTTCTTC,TRBJ2-1,TRBV7-9,NA,NA
CASSSSGSTDTQYF,TGTGCCAGCAGTTCAAGCGGCAGCACAGATACGCAGTATTTT,TRBJ2-3,TRBV28,NA,NA
CASSAGEGVRPQHF,TGTGCCAGCAGCGCCGGGGAGGGAGTTAGGCCCCAGCATTTT,TRBJ1-5,TRBV9,NA,NA
CASSLETYRVSYEQYF,TGTGCCAGCAGCTTAGAGACATACAGGGTTTCCTACGAGCAGTACTTC,TRBJ2-7,TRBV7-8,NA,few
CASSPQGQGRETQYF,TGTGCCAGCAGCCCTCAGGGACAGGGTCGTGAGACCCAGTACTTC,TRBJ2-5,TRBV11-2,TRBD1,NA
CASSLLPSGRAVKSPNGELFF,TGTGCCAGCAGTTTATTACCTAGCGGGAGGGCCGTTAAAAGTCCAAACGGGGAGCTGTTTTTT,TRBJ2-2,TRBV28,TRBD2,NA
CASSQDPFLYTEAFF,TGTGCCAGCAGCCAAGATCCGTTCTTATACACTGAAGCTTTCTTT,TRBJ1-1,TRBV14,NA,NA
CASSFSSVYGYTF,TGTGCCAGCAGCTTTAGCTCAGTGTATGGCTACACCTTC,TRBJ1-2,TRBV7-2,NA,NA
CASSVDRDTEAFF,TGTGCCAGCAGCGTGGACAGGGACACTGAAGCTTTCTTT,TRBJ1-1,TRBV11-2,TRBD1,NA
CASKFSGSYEQYF,TGTGCCAGCAAATTTAGCGGGAGTTACGAGCAGTACTTC,TRBJ2-7,TRBV27,TRBD2,few
CASSSGGIAGASEQYF,TGTGCCAGCAGCTCAGGAGGAATAGCGGGAGCTTCCGAGCAGTACTTC,TRBJ2-7,TRBV4-2,TRBD2,NA
CASKRFQGATPRETQYF,TGTGCCAGCAAAAGATTCCAGGGGGCTACACCGAGGGAGACCCAGTACTTC,TRBJ2-5,TRBV11-2,TRBD1,NA
CASTSMGTVKYYEQYF,TGTGCCAGCACCTCAATGGGTACAGTTAAATACTACGAGCAGTACTTC,TRBJ2-7,TRBV6-8,NA,few
CASSLSVWEPGQEAKNIQYF,TGTGCCAGCAGTTTATCAGTTTGGGAACCGGGACAGGAGGCCAAAAACATTCAGTACTTC,TRBJ2-4,TRBV28,TRBD1,NA
CASSPLMARDFLGIEQFF,TGTGCCAGCAGTCCCCTAATGGCCCGGGACTTCCTGGGCATAGAGCAGTTCTTC,TRBJ2-1,TRBV2,NA,NA
CASIPAGDGEAFF,TGCGCCAGCATCCCCGCGGGGGACGGTGAAGCTTTCTTT,TRBJ1-1,TRBV23-1,NA,NA
CASSLQGYEQYF,TGCGCCAGCAGCTTACAGGGCTACGAGCAGTACTTC,TRBJ2-7,TRBV5-1,NA,NA
CASSLVGATDTQYF,TGCGCCAGCAGCTTGGTTGGGGCTACAGATACGCAGTATTTT,TRBJ2-3,TRBV5-1,NA,NA
CASSDRVSYEQYF,TGTGCCAGCAGCGACCGGGTCTCCTACGAGCAGTACTTC,TRBJ2-7,TRBV6-1,NA,NA
CASSLALGELFF,TGCGCCAGCAGCCTAGCCCTCGGGGAGCTGTTTTTT,TRBJ2-2,TRBV5-1,NA,NA
CASNSGHDYEQYF,TGTGCCAGCAACAGCGGGCACGACTACGAGCAGTACTTC,TRBJ2-7,TRBV7-9,NA,NA
CASSSPDRGSQETQYF,TGTGCCAGCAGTTCTCCGGACAGGGGGTCCCAAGAGACCCAGTACTTC,TRBJ2-5,TRBV28,TRBD1,few
CASSSRLAGVLREQFF,TGTGCCAGCAGCTCCCGACTAGCGGGAGTGCTTCGGGAGCAGTTCTTC,TRBJ2-1,TRBV13,TRBD2,NA
CASSLEGGAQTQYF,TGTGCCAGCAGCTTGGAGGGCGGGGCGCAGACCCAGTACTTC,TRBJ2-5,TRBV5-6,NA,NA
CASSLATGVVYNEQFF,TGTGCCAGCAGCTTAGCAACAGGGGTTGTCTACAATGAGCAGTTCTTC,TRBJ2-1,TRBV11-2,TRBD1,NA